The 16 T cell receptor beta chains given below trace back to one sample, sequenced in a study of cytomegalovirus exposure and HLA in healthy donors. The PCR employed 60 Vbeta primers together with 13 Jbeta primers. Measured with immunoSEQ multiplex PCR; TCRdb has only the in-frame clones, and not every one. The sample lists over 150,000 clones; around three quarters were seen once. The specimen was PBMCs. These receptors were taken from a man in his forties in good health and CMV-seronegative.

The chain uses TRBV7-9 and TRBJ1-2, with a weak D call TRBD1 (6 bases). The CDR3 length is 16 residues. Germline V gives CDR1 SEHNR, CDR2 FQNEAQ (reference sequence). The V end was cut by 5 bases, the J end by 8 bases, with 24 bases between. DNA of the CDR3: TGTGCCAGCAGCCAAACTCTGGACAGCCGCGAGTCGGGCTACACCTTC. Its protein product is CASSQTLDSRESGYTF.

This clone was recorded once. The chain links TRBV7-9 to TRBJ2-1; D not certain. The germline gives CDR1 SEHNR, CDR2 FQNEAQ (reference sequence). Deletions cut 3 bases from V and 8 bases from J, with 8 bases between. This CDR3 region has 12 residues. The DNA for the CDR3 is TGTGCCAGCAGCTTGTCCCTCCATGAGCAGTTCTTC. It codes for CASSLSLHEQFF.

The chain links TRBV9 to TRBJ2-2, with a possible D match to TRBD1 (5 bases). The germline V gene encodes CDR1 SGDLS and CDR2 YYNGEE. CDR3 length: 14 amino acids. Trimming removed 3 bases at V and 1 base at J, with 7 bases between. CDR3 loop: CASSATVNTGELFF. In DNA, the CDR3 is TGTGCCAGCAGCGCGACAGTGAACACCGGGGAGCTGTTTTTT.

The chain employs TRBV11-3 and TRBJ2-2; 11 bases are shared with TRBD2. Unmatched junction bases numbered 4, after V lost 3 bases and J lost 1 base. Germline CDR1 reads SGHNT; CDR2 reads YENEEA. This CDR3 has 17 residues. The CDR3 here is CASSFSTSGMNTGELFF. The CDR3 nucleotides read TGTGCCAGCAGCTTTTCGACTAGCGGGATGAACACCGGGGAGCTGTTTTTT. The variable domain in full, completed from reference TRBV11-3 and TRBJ2-2, reads EAGVVQSPRYKIIEKKQPVAFWCNPISGHNTLYWYLQNLGQGPELLIRYENEEAVDDSQLPKDRFSAERLKGVDSTLKIQPAELGDSAVYLCASSFSTSGMNTGELFFGEGSRLTVL.

The chain links TRBV10-3 to TRBJ1-5; D call uncertain. Germline loops: CDR1 ENHRY, CDR2 SYGVKD. V shed 10 bases and J shed 0 bases, with 10 bases lying between them. This CDR3 region has 13 residues. The CDR3 protein is CATLENSNQPQHF. CDR3 bases: TGTGCCACGCTAGAAAATAGCAATCAGCCCCAGCATTTT.

The chain has TRBV6-4 and TRBJ1-1; D uncertain. V was trimmed by 4 bases and J by 4 bases, leaving 16 bases between them. The CDR3 extends over 15 amino acids. Germline CDR1 is MRHNA and CDR2 is SNTAGT. The CDR3 DNA is TGTGCCAGCAGTGCCCGAGGGTGGGAATCCACTGAAGCTTTCTTT. Protein: CASSARGWESTEAFF.

V gene TRBV7-9 combines with J gene TRBJ2-3; TRBD1 matches at 8 bases. Looked up from germline, CDR1 is SEHNR and CDR2 is FQNEAQ (reference sequence). The CDR3 extends over 14 amino acids. Trimming at V came to 5 bases and at J to 3 bases, leaving 4 bases not matched to a gene. CDR3 sequence: CASSRTGSTDTQYF. Written as DNA, the CDR3 is TGTGCCAGCAGCCGGACAGGGTCGACAGATACGCAGTATTTT.

The rearrangement uses TRBV30 and TRBJ2-6, with D possibly TRBD2 on 5 matching bases. V lost 8 bases to trimming and J lost 4 bases, with 15 bases between them. Germline V lookup: CDR1 GTSNPN, CDR2 SVGIG (reference sequence). The CDR3 spans 14 residues. Here the CDR3 reads CAGQGGSGANVLTF. CDR3 in DNA: TGTGCCGGCCAAGGAGGATCCGGGGCCAACGTCCTGACTTTC.

Turning to this clone: Germline is not matched at one junction end, which may reflect a read error. The genes are TRBV19 and TRBJ1-5, with 9 nucleotides matching TRBD1. Germline V gives CDR1 LNHDA, CDR2 SQIVND (reference sequence). The CDR3 runs 12 residues. The DNA for the CDR3 is TGTGCCAGTAGTCCAACAGGGGGCGTTAGGAATTTT. It translates to CASSPTGGVRNF. The entire variable domain, with the rest obtained from reference TRBV19 and TRBJ1-5, is as follows: DGGITQSPKYLFRKEGQNVTLSCEQNLNHDAMYWYRQDPGQGLRLIYYSQIVNDFQKGDIAEGYSVSREKKESFPLTVTSAQKNPTAFYLCASSPTGGVRNFGDGTRLSIL.

The V and J genes are TRBV5-4 and TRBJ1-2; TRBD1 might be the D (6 bases). Germline V gives CDR1 SGHNT, CDR2 YYREEE (reference sequence). This CDR3 contains 18 residues. V was trimmed by 2 bases and J by 0 bases, leaving 20 bases between them. In DNA, the CDR3 is TGTGCCAGCAGCTTCGGTGGGGGCACCCTCTTAGCTAACTATGGCTACACCTTC. It translates to CASSFGGGTLLANYGYTF.

V gene TRBV5-5 combines with J gene TRBJ2-4; 9 bases map to TRBD1. CDR3 length equals 18 residues. CDR1 SGHKS and CDR2 YYEKEE come from the germline V gene (reference sequence). Losses at the gene ends were 4 bases for V and 0 bases for J; bases not matched to a gene: 11. The CDR3 DNA reads TGTGCCAGCAGCCGTTTATTCCGGGACAGGGTAGCCAAAAACATTCAGTACTTC. This codes for CASSRLFRDRVAKNIQYF.

The J gene is TRBJ2-3, the V gene TRBV7-9, with 9 nucleotides matching TRBD1. CDR1 is SEHNR, CDR2 FQNEAQ, per germline (reference sequence). After removal of 4 bases from V and 5 bases from J, the junction contained 10 bases not matched to a gene. This CDR3 region has 16 residues. The CDR3 DNA reads as TGTGCCAGCAGCTACAGAGTCGGGACAGGGAGAGATACGCAGTATTTT. Its translation: CASSYRVGTGRDTQYF. Full variable domain (remainder filled in from reference TRBV7-9 and TRBJ2-3): DTGVSQNPRHKITKRGQNVTFRCDPISEHNRLYWYRQTLGQGPEFLTYFQNEAQLEKSRLLSDRFSAERPKGSFSTLEIQRTEQGDSAMYLCASSYRVGTGRDTQYFGPGTRLTVL.

V gene TRBV5-1 combines with J gene TRBJ2-2; 10 bases are shared with TRBD2. The germline V gene has CDR1 SGHRS and CDR2 YFSETQ. The CDR3 runs 16 residues. V lost 1 base to trimming and J lost 6 bases; unmatched junction nucleotides: 6. CDR3 region: CASSLKVAGGSGELFF. The DNA of the CDR3 is TGCGCCAGCAGCTTGAAGGTAGCGGGAGGTTCCGGGGAGCTGTTTTTT.

The chain uses TRBV4-2 and TRBJ1-5; 9 nucleotides line up with TRBD1. V trimming: 1 base; J trimming: 4 bases; junction bases outside the gene matches: 2. CDR1 and CDR2 from the germline V gene are LGHNA and YNFKEQ. The CDR3 has 15 residues. CDR3 in amino acids: CASSQGDRVNQPQHF. CDR3 DNA sequence: TGTGCCAGCAGCCAAGGGGACAGGGTGAATCAGCCCCAGCATTTT.

The rearrangement links TRBV5-1 to TRBJ2-2, with D unresolved. Trimming removed 1 base from V and 5 bases from J, with 12 bases in between. The CDR3 has 15 amino acids. The germline CDR1 and CDR2 sequences are SGHRS and YFSETQ. The chain's CDR3 is CASSLSASTTGELFF. CDR3 in DNA: TGCGCCAGCAGCTTGTCTGCCTCGACTACCGGGGAGCTGTTTTTT.

As concerns this clone: A junction end diverges from the germline sequence, so it may reflect a read error. The chain has TRBV30 and TRBJ2-4; 10 bases fit TRBD2. CDR3 size: 16 residues. Germline lookup yields CDR1 GTSNPN and CDR2 SVGIG (reference sequence). This CDR3 reads CAWSRLAGEAKNSQYF. The CDR3 DNA is TGTGCCTGGAGTCGCCTAGCGGGAGAGGCCAAAAACAGTCAGTACTTC.